This T cell receptor beta chain emerged from a study of CD8 T cells in ankylosing spondylitis. Broader study findings: Peripheral blood samples showed relatively rare disease-linked clones, and these clones were CD8+. A TCR beta motif of about eight highly homologous variants appeared characteristic of ankylosing spondylitis blood.

This clonotype has just one count. Its target is unknown. V dropped 4 bases and J dropped 10 bases, with 11 bases sitting between them. The CDR3 runs to 11 residues. Germline V CDR1 and CDR2: SGDLS, YYNGEE. Each CDR3 protein is one row after TCRdb ran MiXCR on the 5' RACE reads. The sample lists hundreds of thousands of distinct CDR3 sequences, approximately 12% occurring once. The sequence was obtained from a male donor with ankylosing spondylitis. This rearrangement joins TRBV9 to TRBJ1-2; unclear D gene. The material sequenced was blood, either unsorted or a sorted T cell fraction (not recorded which). CDR3 nucleotides: TGTGCCAGCAGCTTTGGTCATCTCTACACCTTC. Amino acid sequence: CASSFGHLYTF. Full variable domain (outside the CDR3, taken from reference TRBV9 and TRBJ1-2): DSGVTQTPKHLITATGQRVTLRCSPRSGDLSVYWYQQSLDQGLQFLIQYYNGEERAKGNILERFSAQQFPDLHSELNLSSLELGDSALYFCASSFGHLYTFGSGTRLTVV.